These 8 T cell receptor beta chains came from one sample sequenced in a study of CD8 T cells in ankylosing spondylitis. TCRdb passed the 5' RACE reads through MiXCR, listing each CDR3 protein once. Of approximately 240,000 distinct CDR3 sequences in the sample, about 10% were seen once. Sequenced sample: blood, either unsorted or a sorted T cell fraction (not recorded which). These receptors originate from a male donor with ankylosing spondylitis or in good health (not recorded which).

V usage is TRBV7-9 and J usage is TRBJ2-3; TRBD1 is a possible D gene (5 bases). The V end lost 4 bases, the J end lost 10 bases, and 9 bases lay between the germline ends. From germline, CDR1 is SEHNR and CDR2 FQNEAQ (reference sequence). The CDR3 covers 11 residues. The CDR3 region has the DNA TGTGCCAGCAGCTCCGAAGGGGCGCAGTATTTT. This encodes CASSSEGAQYF.

This clonotype occurred many times. The CDR3 DNA reads TGTGCCACCAGCAGGGGTTCAGGGATCACCTACGAGCAGTACTTC. Translation gives CATSRGSGITYEQYF. This chain connects TRBV15 to TRBJ2-7; D might be TRBD1 (5 bases). V lost 3 bases and J 2 bases, leaving 14 bases between the germline ends. The CDR3 spans 15 residues. The germline V gene has CDR1 LNHNV and CDR2 YYDKDF (reference sequence). Using reference TRBV15 and TRBJ2-7 for the parts outside the CDR3, the full variable domain is DAMVIQNPRYQVTQFGKPVTLSCSQTLNHNVMYWYQQKSSQAPKLLFHYYDKDFNNEADTPDNFQSRRPNTSFCFLDIRSPGLGDTAMYLCATSRGSGITYEQYFGPGTRLTVT.

This clonotype was seen ten or more times. The J gene is TRBJ2-7, the V gene TRBV30; 8 bases align to TRBD2. The germline gives CDR1 GTSNPN, CDR2 SVGIG (reference sequence). CDR3 length: 15 residues. Trimming at V came to 3 bases and at J to 3 bases, leaving 10 bases not matched to a gene. The CDR3 here is CAWRAAGAGVYEQYF. CDR3 sequence (DNA): TGTGCCTGGAGAGCCGCGGGAGCGGGAGTCTACGAGCAGTACTTC.

Remarks on this clonotype: This may arise from a read error, as a much more abundant clone is one base away. The chain employs TRBV30 and TRBJ2-1; D is uncertain. V was cut by 3 bases and J by 5 bases, with 17 bases left in between. The CDR3 is made up of 15 amino acids. Germline V gene data show CDR1 as GTSNPN and CDR2 as SVGIG (reference sequence). The chain's CDR3 is CAWSKWHNNDNEQFF. As DNA, the CDR3 is TGTGCCTGGAGCAAATGGCATAATAACGACAATGAGCAGTTCTTC.

The V call is TRBV4-2, the J call TRBJ2-1, with TRBD2 identical over 8 bases. Germline CDR1 and CDR2: LGHNA and YNFKEQ. The junction had 7 bases not matched to a gene; V was cut back by 1 base and J by 5 bases. The length of the CDR3 is 16 residues. The CDR3 protein is CASSQGGGTSDNEQFF. DNA for the CDR3: TGTGCCAGCAGCCAAGGTGGCGGGACTAGTGACAATGAGCAGTTCTTC.

This clonotype was found a few times. The chain recombines TRBV30 with TRBJ1-5, with TRBD1 as a possible D gene (6 bases). CDR3 length: 16 amino acids. The V and J ends lost 3 bases and 2 bases respectively, with 17 bases between them. The V gene's germline CDR1 is GTSNPN and CDR2 SVGIG (reference sequence). Here the CDR3 reads CAWSPRGARGNQPQHF. The CDR3 DNA follows: TGTGCCTGGAGCCCGAGGGGGGCGCGAGGCAATCAGCCCCAGCATTTT.

This clonotype was detected many times. V usage is TRBV20-1 and J usage is TRBJ2-1; D might be TRBD2 (6 bases). The length of the CDR3 is 15 residues. V gave up 6 bases and J gave up 1 base, with 16 bases separating them. Per the germline V gene, CDR1 is DFQATT and CDR2 is SNEGSKA (reference sequence). This CDR3 is CSALQRAVSYNEQFF. The CDR3 DNA is TGCAGTGCCCTGCAGCGGGCTGTATCCTACAATGAGCAGTTCTTC.

Ten or more counts support this clonotype. The V gene is TRBV30, the J gene TRBJ2-1; 7 bases match TRBD2. The V and J ends lost 2 bases and 1 base, in that order; junction bases with no gene match: 5. Germline assignment: CDR1 GTSNPN and CDR2 SVGIG (reference sequence). The CDR3 has 15 amino acids. In DNA, the CDR3 is TGTGCCTGGAGTCTGGCGGGAGCATCCTACAATGAGCAGTTCTTC. It encodes CAWSLAGASYNEQFF.